These T cell receptor beta chains were read from a single sample in a study of T cells after yellow fever vaccination. TCRdb processed the 5' RACE reads anew with MiXCR; each CDR3 protein has one entry. The table lists about 4,800 distinct CDR3 sequences, 6% to 8.5% of them singletons. Sequenced here: PBMCs, either bulk or a sorted T-cell subset (CD4+, CD8+, memory, or dextramer-sorted; not recorded which), sampled 15 days after the yellow fever booster vaccination. The receptors stem from a man aged 25-45 years who received the YFV17D yellow fever vaccine. The CDR3 runs from the conserved cysteine through the conserved F or W. D genes are given only for firm matches. The size of a clone is reported for some rows only, either as once, few or many, or as a class for expanded clones.

>.|TRBV20-1|TRBJ1-5|medium-sized
TGCAGTGCTAGTCTGGGATGGAATCAGCCCCAGCATTTT
CSASLGWNQPQHF
>.|TRBV6-5|TRBJ2-4|medium-sized
TGTGCCACAGCCGGGGCAGGGGCTCAATCGTACGGAAACATTCAGTACTTC
CATAGAGAQSYGNIQYF
>.|TRBV7-2|TRBJ2-5|many
TGTGCCAGCAGCTCGGGGGAGACCCAGTACTTC
CASSSGETQYF
>TRBD1|TRBV5-1|TRBJ2-5|.
TGCGCCAGCGGCTCGGGACAGCTTAAGACCCAGTACTTC
CASGSGQLKTQYF
>TRBD1|TRBV28|TRBJ1-5|medium-sized
TGTGCCAGCAGCCCCCTCCCGACAGGGGGTCAGCCCCAGCATTTT
CASSPLPTGGQPQHF
>.|TRBV5-1|TRBJ2-3|medium-sized
TGCGCCAGCAGCTTGGGCGCTACAGATACGCAGTATTTT
CASSLGATDTQYF
>TRBD1|TRBV30|TRBJ1-4|medium-sized
TGTGCCTGGAGTGTACACCTCGGACAGGGAGCAACTAATGAAAAACTGTTTTTT
CAWSVHLGQGATNEKLFF
>.|TRBV30|TRBJ1-2|medium-sized
TGTGCCTGGAGTTACGGGGGGGACTCTGGCTACACCTTC
CAWSYGGDSGYTF
>TRBD2|TRBV7-2|TRBJ2-3|many
TGTGCCAGCAGCTTAGCGTTCGGACTAGCGGTCGCGAAGGGCACAGATACGCAGTATTTT
CASSLAFGLAVAKGTDTQYF
>.|TRBV7-2|TRBJ1-2|.
TGTGCCAGCAGCTTATTACCATGGGAGGGCAGGGGTCCTAACTATGGCTACACCTTC
CASSLLPWEGRGPNYGYTF
>.|TRBV20-1|TRBJ2-1|medium-sized
TGCAGTGCTAGAGATCCGGTCTACAATGAGCAGTTCTTC
CSARDPVYNEQFF
>.|TRBV19|TRBJ2-7|medium-sized
TGTGCCAGTAGCCGACAGGGGACAGCGGGGGAGCAGTACTTC
CASSRQGTAGEQYF
>.|TRBV5-6|TRBJ2-7|many
TGTGCCAGCAGCTTGGTCGACCAGGGCTACGAGCAGTACTTC
CASSLVDQGYEQYF
>TRBD1|TRBV6-5|TRBJ1-1|medium-sized
TGTGCCAGCAGTTACTCGGCAGGGGGGGATGAAGCTTTCTTT
CASSYSAGGDEAFF
>.|TRBV12-3/TRBV12-4|TRBJ1-2|medium-sized
TGTGCCAGCAGTTTGGTTCAGTCTAACTATGGCTACACCTTC
CASSLVQSNYGYTF
>TRBD2|TRBV2|TRBJ2-3|.
TGTGCCTTCTGTTTAGGGACTAGCGGGAGTCCCAAGAGCACAGATACGCAGTATTTT
CAFCLGTSGSPKSTDTQYF
>.|TRBV7-2|TRBJ1-2|medium-sized
TGTGCCAGCAGTCAATCACCACAGCCCTTAGGCTATGGCTACACCTTC
CASSQSPQPLGYGYTF
>.|TRBV5-6|TRBJ1-5|many
TGTGCCAGCAGCTTTTGGTCAGTGAGCAATCAGCCCCAGCATTTT
CASSFWSVSNQPQHF
>.|TRBV7-2|TRBJ1-2|many
TGTGCCAGCAGCTTACAGGAGTACTATGGCTACACCTTC
CASSLQEYYGYTF
>.|TRBV3-1|TRBJ2-1|many
TGTGCCAGCAGCCAAACGTACTATGAGCAGTTCTTC
CASSQTYYEQFF
>.|TRBV6-6|TRBJ2-7|medium-sized
TGTGCCAGCAGTTACGGCGGTTCCTACGAGCAGTACTTC
CASSYGGSYEQYF
>.|TRBV20-1|TRBJ2-7|medium-sized
TGCAGTGCTAGTGACTCTCGCGGACGTACCTACGAGCAGTACTTC
CSASDSRGRTYEQYF
>.|TRBV7-2|TRBJ2-1|many
TGTGCCAGCAGCAACGACGTAAGTTCCTACAATGAGCAGTTCTTC
CASSNDVSSYNEQFF
>TRBD1|TRBV19|TRBJ1-1|many
TGTGCCAGTAGTGTTCCGGGACAGGGGGGGACTGAAGCTTTCTTT
CASSVPGQGGTEAFF
>TRBD2|TRBV27|TRBJ2-2|medium-sized
TGTGCCAGCAGTTTAGTGGCGGGAGTGGCCGGGGAGCTGTTTTTT
CASSLVAGVAGELFF
>.|TRBV20-1|TRBJ1-2|medium-sized
TGCAGTGCTAGAGACTATGGACAAGTTAACTATGGCTACACCTTC
CSARDYGQVNYGYTF
>.|TRBV5-1|TRBJ2-6|medium-sized
TGCGCCAGCAGCGGCGGACTGGGCTCTGGGGCCAACGTCCTGACTTTC
CASSGGLGSGANVLTF
>.|TRBV6-2/TRBV6-3|TRBJ2-6|medium-sized
TGTGCCATCGAAAGGAGGGGCTCTGGGGCCAACGTCCTGACTTTC
CAIERRGSGANVLTF
>TRBD1|TRBV18|TRBJ2-7|medium-sized
TGTGCCAGCTCACCTGACAGGGACGAGCAGTACTTC
CASSPDRDEQYF
>.|TRBV18|TRBJ1-1|medium-sized
TGTGCCAGCTCACCCGCCAACGAAGTATTCTTT
CASSPANEVFF
>.|TRBV6-6|TRBJ1-1|medium-sized
TGTGCCAGCAGTCCCGGGGCCAACACTGAAGCTTTCTTT
CASSPGANTEAFF
>TRBD2|TRBV5-1|TRBJ2-2|medium-sized
TGCGCCAGCAGCTCCGGGACTAGCGGGGGAGAGACCGGGGAGCTGTTTTTT
CASSSGTSGGETGELFF
>.|TRBV5-1|TRBJ1-5|medium-sized
TGCGCCAGCAGCTTGGACAGCTCCAATCAGCCCCAGCATTTT
CASSLDSSNQPQHF
>.|TRBV4-3|TRBJ1-1|many
TGCGCCAGCAGCCAGACACCTCAGGGAAACACTGAAGCTTTCTTT
CASSQTPQGNTEAFF
>.|TRBV20-1|TRBJ2-5|medium-sized
TGCAGTGCTAGCCGGGCCCCCGATGAGACCCAGTACTTC
CSASRAPDETQYF
>.|TRBV5-1|TRBJ2-5|medium-sized
TGCGCCAGCAGCTTGGGCGGGGGCCGCCAAGAGACCCAGTACTTC
CASSLGGGRQETQYF
>.|TRBV5-5|TRBJ2-3|medium-sized
TGTGCCAGTTTCCTTAGCGGATCTAGCACAGATACGCAGTATTTT
CASFLSGSSTDTQYF
>.|TRBV28|TRBJ2-7|medium-sized
TGTGCCAGCAGTCGCAGTCGGGGCAGGCCTCTGGAGTACTTC
CASSRSRGRPLEYF
>TRBD2|TRBV11-2|TRBJ2-4|.
TGTGCCAGCAGCTATATAGCGGGAACTGTTCAAAACATTCAGTACTTC
CASSYIAGTVQNIQYF
>.|TRBV3-1|TRBJ1-5|.
TGTGCCTCCTCCACGCAGGTCCCTCAGACCCAGCATTTT
CASSTQVPQTQHF
>.|TRBV20-1|TRBJ1-6|many
TGCTGTGCTAGAGGCGGTTGGGGGAGCGACGCTAATTCACCCCTCCACTTT
CCARGGWGSDANSPLHF
>TRBD2|TRBV10-3|TRBJ2-1|medium-sized
TGTGCCATCAAGGCGGGAGGGTACAATGAGCAGTTCTTC
CAIKAGGYNEQFF
>TRBD2|TRBV19|TRBJ2-1|medium-sized
TGTGCCAGTAGTACTAGCGGGAGATACAATGAGCAGTTCTTC
CASSTSGRYNEQFF
>TRBD2|TRBV24-1|TRBJ2-1|medium-sized
TGTGCCACCAGTGAACTAGCGGGAGCGGCCTACAATGAGCAGTTCTTC
CATSELAGAAYNEQFF
>TRBD2|TRBV6-4|TRBJ2-3|many
TGTGCCAGCAGTGAGCTAGCGGGAACCACAGATACGCAGTATTTT
CASSELAGTTDTQYF
>.|TRBV4-2|TRBJ2-2|medium-sized
TGTGCCAGCAGCCAAGACCCACTGGGGGCCGGGGAGCTGTTTTTT
CASSQDPLGAGELFF
>TRBD1|TRBV9|TRBJ2-1|medium-sized
TGTGCCAGCAGCGTCCAACAGGGGACCTACAATGAGCAGTTCTTC
CASSVQQGTYNEQFF
>.|TRBV27|TRBJ2-3|medium-sized
TGTGCCAGCAGTTTAAGGCCTTTTGCGGGCACAGATACGCAGTATTTT
CASSLRPFAGTDTQYF
>.|TRBV11-2|TRBJ2-3|medium-sized
TGTGCCAGCAGCGCGGCGCTATACAACACAGATACGCAGTATTTT
CASSAALYNTDTQYF
>.|TRBV20-1|TRBJ2-5|medium-sized
TGCAGTGCTCGGGACGGCCTTGGGGAGACCCAGTACTTC
CSARDGLGETQYF
>.|TRBV3-1|TRBJ1-5|.
TGTGCCACCTCCAAGCAGGTGAATTGGCCACAGCATTTT
CATSKQVNWPQHF
>.|TRBV6-6|TRBJ2-6|medium-sized
TGTGCCAGCACGTTCGATCAGGCTGGGGCCAACGTCCTGACTTTC
CASTFDQAGANVLTF
>.|TRBV20-1|TRBJ1-2|medium-sized
TGCAGTGCTTCCGACAGGAGATATAACTATGGCTACACCTTC
CSASDRRYNYGYTF
>TRBD2|TRBV12-3/TRBV12-4|TRBJ2-1|medium-sized
TGTGCCAGCGCATCGGGACTAGCGGCAAATGAGCAGTTCTTC
CASASGLAANEQFF
>TRBD1|TRBV30|TRBJ1-2|medium-sized
TGTGCCTGGCTGACAGGGTCCAACTATGGCTACACCTTC
CAWLTGSNYGYTF
>TRBD2|TRBV5-6|TRBJ2-4|medium-sized
TGTGCCAGCAGCTTGCGGGTCAGCGGGAGTATAAACATTCAGTACTTC
CASSLRVSGSINIQYF
>.|TRBV27|TRBJ2-1|.
TGTCCCCGGGACGGGAAGAGCTCCTACAATGAGCAGTTCTTC
CPRDGKSSYNEQFF
>TRBD2|TRBV19|TRBJ2-1|medium-sized
TGTGCCAGTAGCCCCCGCGGGAGGACTTACAATGAGCAGTTCTTC
CASSPRGRTYNEQFF